This TCR beta chain was recovered during a study of blood T cell repertoires in COVID-19. On the study more broadly: From T cells, B-cell-depleted T cells, or PBMCs came the material, which was cDNA or gDNA.

Sequenced by immunoSEQ multiplex PCR; TCRdb stores in-frame clones only, minus some. The sample lists under 200,000 clones, around four fifths occurring once. Per the germline V gene, CDR1 is MNHEY and CDR2 is SVGAGI. CDR3 length equals 13 residues. Between the trimmed V and J ends, which lost 10 bases and 7 bases, there was a span of 17 bases. The specimen sequenced was PBMCs or T cells enriched from blood (not recorded which). This sequence originates from a woman in her forties or fifties who had recovered from COVID-19. This rearrangement joins TRBV6-5 to TRBJ1-3, with D possibly TRBD1 on 6 matching bases. The CDR3 bases are TGTGCCACAACTGAACAGGGTTGGAACACCATATATTTT. The encoded protein is CATTEQGWNTIYF.